This T cell receptor beta chain was captured by sequencing in a study of blood T cell repertoires in COVID-19. Study-wide background: The analysed material was cDNA or gDNA that came from T cells, B-cell-depleted T cells, or PBMCs.

Study processing details: Reference gene primer amplification yielded estimated nucleated cell counts. The data were produced by immunoSEQ multiplex PCR, yet TCRdb's version contains in-frame clones alone and is incomplete. V and J calls and clone size follow that table, whereas D and trimming were derived from the DNA. The table records about 200,000 clones, 75% to 90% of them present only once. Participants spanned ages about 18 to 95 years and resided in over 20 US areas. Cohort placement rested on clinical history that participants reported themselves. CDR3 length equals 18 residues. Germline values: CDR1 WNHNN, CDR2 SYGVQD (reference sequence). The ends lost 1 base at V and 2 bases at J; junction bases unmatched: 8.

This clonotype was obtained from a woman between 25 and 40 years old who had been exposed to COVID-19. The chain combines TRBV10-1 with TRBJ1-5, with 10 bases lining up with TRBD1. The sample consisted of PBMCs or T cells enriched from blood (not recorded which). CDR3 nucleotide sequence: TGCGCCAGCAGTGAGTATGGGACAGGGGAGGTGGGCAATCAGCCCCAGCATTTT. Encoded protein: CASSEYGTGEVGNQPQHF.